One sample yielded the 27 T cell receptor beta chains listed below, sequenced in a study of monozygotic twins with inflammatory bowel disease. TCRdb reprocessed the 5' RACE reads, keeping one entry per CDR3 protein, no DNA. The sample table includes some 170,000 distinct CDR3 sequences. The sequencing input was blood. The receptors originated from a human donor with ulcerative colitis or Crohn's disease, or a healthy co-twin of an affected twin (not recorded which).

The rearrangement links TRBV5-1 to TRBJ1-2; checking the TCRdb D call of TRBD1 is not possible without DNA. Germline V lookup: CDR1 SGHRS, CDR2 YFSETQ. This CDR3 has 14 amino acids. The CDR3 spells CASSLTGGANGYTF.

V gene TRBV12-3 or TRBV12-4 combines with J gene TRBJ2-6. The CDR3 spans 15 residues. The CDR3 protein is CASKLGSSRANVLTF.

The chain uses TRBV28 and TRBJ1-2; TCRdb indicates TRBD1, and absent DNA this call remains unverified. The CDR3 covers 13 residues. Germline V CDR1 and CDR2: MDHEN, SYDVKM. CDR3 sequence reads: CASSGQGPYGYTF.

The chain combines TRBV15 with TRBJ2-2; without DNA, the TCRdb call of TRBD1 cannot be checked. The germline V gene has CDR1 LNHNV and CDR2 YYDKDF (reference sequence). CDR3 length: 13 amino acids. This chain's CDR3 is CAAGTANTGELFF.

The rearrangement uses TRBV12-3 or TRBV12-4 and TRBJ1-1. This CDR3 contains 13 residues. CDR3 protein: CASSLEKNTEAFF.

This chain connects TRBV6-1 to TRBJ1-1; no DNA is available, so the TRBD1 call from TCRdb remains unchecked. This CDR3 has 16 residues. Germline V gene sequence: CDR1 MNHNS, CDR2 SASEGT. This chain's CDR3 is CASKRDSLHPGSEAFF.

The chain employs TRBV10-3 and TRBJ1-4. Germline CDR1 ENHRY, CDR2 SYGVKD. This CDR3 is 15 amino acids long. The CDR3 here is CAISESRQANEKLFF.

The chain combines TRBV5-1 with TRBJ2-7; the D call from TCRdb, TRBD2, cannot be confirmed without DNA. There are 15 residues in the CDR3. Germline V gene sequence: CDR1 SGHRS, CDR2 YFSETQ. Here the CDR3 reads CASRYTSGSEGEQYF. Supplemented by reference TRBV5-1 and TRBJ2-7, the full variable domain reads KAGVTQTPRYLIKTRGQQVTLSCSPISGHRSVSWYQQTPGQGLQFLFEYFSETQRNKGNFPGRFSGRQFSNSRSEMNVSTLELGDSALYLCASRYTSGSEGEQYFGPGTRLTVT.

This sequence joins TRBV19 and TRBJ2-3; TCRdb selects TRBD1, and the lack of DNA leaves this call unchecked. The CDR3 runs to 14 residues. Germline V gene lookup returns CDR1 LNHDA and CDR2 SQIVND (reference sequence). CDR3 residues: CASSIGQGENTQYF.

The V call is TRBV19, the J call TRBJ1-1. CDR3 length equals 14 residues. Germline lookup yields CDR1 LNHDA and CDR2 SQIVND (reference sequence). The CDR3 protein is CASSMIRSNTEAFF.

This chain connects TRBV20-1 to TRBJ1-2. The CDR3 covers 12 residues. Germline CDR1 reads DFQATT; CDR2 reads SNEGSKA (reference sequence). CDR3 protein: CSAGRSLGGYTF.

The V call is TRBV5-5, the J call TRBJ1-2. Germline assignment: CDR1 SGHKS and CDR2 YYEKEE (reference sequence). The CDR3 has 12 residues. CDR3 residues: CASSSGQAGYTF.

V usage is TRBV6-1 and J usage is TRBJ1-5. The CDR3 runs 14 residues. CDR1 MNHNS and CDR2 SASEGT come from the germline V gene. This chain's CDR3 is CATFPLTSNQPQHF.

V and J are TRBV7-9 and TRBJ1-6; the TRBD1 assignment by TCRdb is unverifiable without DNA. This CDR3 region has 16 residues. The germline V gene has CDR1 SEHNR and CDR2 FQNEAQ (reference sequence). CDR3: CASVPGTGAMGSPLHF.

This chain joins TRBV7-2 and TRBJ1-1. The germline V gene encodes CDR1 SGHTA and CDR2 FQGNSA. The CDR3 spans 12 residues. This CDR3 reads CASSRGTLGAFF.

The chain recombines TRBV4-3 with TRBJ2-5. Germline CDR1 and CDR2: LGHNA and YSLEER. The length of the CDR3 is 15 residues. CDR3 residues: CASSQGVINQETQYF.

The genes are TRBV27 and TRBJ2-3; TCRdb calls TRBD2, which cannot be checked without DNA. In germline, CDR1 is MNHEY, CDR2 SMNVEV (reference sequence). The CDR3 consists of 16 residues. CDR3: CASSPIGPMSTDTQYF.

The chain is built from TRBV7-2 and TRBJ1-4; TCRdb gives TRBD1 as the D gene, but with no DNA this cannot be confirmed. The CDR3 runs to 17 residues. Germline assignment: CDR1 SGHTA and CDR2 FQGNSA. The CDR3: CASSLLGSPRGNEKLFF.

The genes are TRBV6-2 or TRBV6-3 and TRBJ2-3; TCRdb lists TRBD1, though no DNA is available to test this call. Germline V CDR1 and CDR2: MNHEY, SVGEGT. This CDR3 spans 18 amino acids. CDR3 in amino acids: CASSQRPPGQDSTDTQYF.

The rearrangement uses TRBV20-1 and TRBJ2-2; the D call from TCRdb, TRBD2, cannot be confirmed without DNA. CDR3 length equals 16 residues. The V gene's germline CDR1 is DFQATT and CDR2 SNEGSKA (reference sequence). CDR3 amino acids: CSASSLAGGDTGELFF.

J is TRBJ1-6 and V is TRBV5-1. The length of the CDR3 is 15 residues. The germline gives CDR1 SGHRS, CDR2 YFSETQ. The CDR3: CASKDGGAYNSPLHF.

The chain is built from TRBV2 and TRBJ2-6; TCRdb's assignment of TRBD1 cannot be checked, as there is no DNA. The CDR3 covers 16 residues. Germline-derived CDR1 and CDR2 are SNHLY and FYNNEI. The CDR3: CASRQGILSGANVLTF. Full variable domain (remainder filled in from reference TRBV2 and TRBJ2-6): EPEVTQTPSHQVTQMGQEVILRCVPISNHLYFYWYRQILGQKVEFLVSFYNNEISEKSEIFDDQFSVERPDGSNFTLKIRSTKLEDSAMYFCASRQGILSGANVLTFGAGSRLTVL.

The chain employs TRBV5-1 and TRBJ1-1; checking the TCRdb D call of TRBD1 is not possible without DNA. Per the germline V gene, CDR1 is SGHRS and CDR2 is YFSETQ. The CDR3 length is 16 residues. The CDR3 loop reads CASSYLLTGRGTEAFF.

V and J are TRBV20-1 and TRBJ1-5; the D gene TCRdb calls, TRBD1, cannot be checked with no DNA. Germline V gene sequence: CDR1 DFQATT, CDR2 SNEGSKA (reference sequence). There are 16 residues in the CDR3. Here the CDR3 reads CSARDSGHGGNQPQHF.

The V gene is TRBV7-6, the J gene TRBJ2-3; as DNA is missing, the TRBD2 call by TCRdb cannot be tested. Germline V CDR1 and CDR2: SGHVS, FNYEAQ. The CDR3 runs to 17 residues. This CDR3 reads CASSLFPSGGNTDTQYF.

This rearrangement joins TRBV13 to TRBJ2-3; TCRdb gives TRBD2 as the D gene, but with no DNA this cannot be confirmed. Germline V gene lookup returns CDR1 PRHDT and CDR2 FYEKMQ (reference sequence). CDR3 length: 16 amino acids. The CDR3 protein is CASSQEAGTSTDTQYF.

The genes are TRBV30 and TRBJ2-1; the TRBD1 assignment by TCRdb is unverifiable without DNA. The germline V gene encodes CDR1 GTSNPN and CDR2 SVGIG (reference sequence). This CDR3 is built from 12 residues. CDR3 sequence: CAWNPGNNEQFF. Based on the CDR3 plus reference TRBV30 and TRBJ2-1, the full variable domain is SQTIHQWPATLVQPVGSPLSLECTVEGTSNPNLYWYRQAAGRGLQLLFYSVGIGQISSEVPQNLSASRPQDRQFILSSKKLLLSDSGFYLCAWNPGNNEQFFGPGTRLTVL.